These T cell receptor beta chains were read from a single sample in a study of Graves' ophthalmopathy and Graves' hyperthyroidism. A single record per CDR3 protein comes from TCRdb applying MiXCR to the multiplex PCR reads. The sample comprises 240,000 or so distinct CDR3 sequences, roughly 50% of which are singletons, and approximately 51% rests with the top ten. Input material: peripheral blood. The receptors come from an adult man with Graves' ophthalmopathy. Each CDR3 is given with its conserved first and last residue. D genes are given only for firm matches. The listing skips clone size in some rows; elsewhere it reads once, few, many or a size class.

J gene,CDR3 length,V gene,clone size,D gene,CDR3 DNA,CDR3 protein
TRBJ2-2,15,TRBV15,NA,NA,TGTGCCACCAGCAGGGGGGAGGCGGTCCCCGGGGAGCTGTTTTTT,CATSRGEAVPGELFF
TRBJ2-2,15,TRBV5-1,few,TRBD1,TGTGCCAGCAGCTTGGACAGGGTCGGGACCGGGGAGCTGTTTTTT,CASSLDRVGTGELFF
TRBJ2-7,15,TRBV20-1,NA,TRBD2,TGCAGTGCTAGAGAACTAGCGGGAAGCTCCTACGAGCAGTACTTC,CSARELAGSSYEQYF
TRBJ2-2,17,TRBV7-7,few,NA,TGTGCTAGCAGCTCCCGTAGGGGCAGGGAGAGCACCGGGGAGCTGTTTTTT,CASSSRRGRESTGELFF
TRBJ1-1,16,TRBV6-5,NA,TRBD1,TGTGCCAGCAGTGTCGTGGGACAGGGCATGAACACTGAAGCTTTCTTT,CASSVVGQGMNTEAFF
TRBJ2-2,16,TRBV10-2,NA,NA,TGCGCCAGCAGCCCCCAAAGAGTCGAGAACACCGGGGAGCTGTTTTTT,CASSPQRVENTGELFF
TRBJ1-2,11,TRBV6-1,once,NA,TGTGCCAGCAGTGACACGGACTCCCGCACCTTC,CASSDTDSRTF
TRBJ2-5,13,TRBV5-5,once,NA,TGTGCCACCCGCCTGGGACACCAAGAGACCCAGTACTTC,CATRLGHQETQYF
TRBJ1-4,15,TRBV20-1,many,TRBD1,TGCAGTGCTCCGGGGACAGGGGGCGCGGAGGAAAAACTGTTTTTT,CSAPGTGGAEEKLFF
TRBJ1-1,14,TRBV10-3,many,NA,TGTGCCATCAGACCAACACAGGGTACGTCTGAAGCTTTCTTT,CAIRPTQGTSEAFF
TRBJ2-7,14,TRBV10-2,NA,TRBD1,TGTGCCAGCAGTTTATCCGGGACAGGATACGAGCAGTACTTC,CASSLSGTGYEQYF
TRBJ1-2,13,TRBV29-1,many,NA,TGCAGCGTTGGTGGGGGCAGGGGAATTGGCTACACCTTC,CSVGGGRGIGYTF
TRBJ1-4,14,TRBV19,NA,TRBD1,TGTGCCAGTAGTATAGTAGGGACAGCCGGAAAACTGTTTTTT,CASSIVGTAGKLFF
TRBJ2-2,15,TRBV7-2,NA,NA,TGTGCCAGCAGCACGAAGGGGGGGAACACCGGGGAGCTGTTTTTT,CASSTKGGNTGELFF
TRBJ1-6,14,TRBV9,NA,NA,TGTGCCAGCAGAACAGAAAGTACTAATTCACCCCTCCACTTT,CASRTESTNSPLHF
TRBJ1-5,14,TRBV12-3/TRBV12-4,few,NA,TGTGCCAGCAGCTTAGGCGGGAGAAATCAGCCCCAGCATTTT,CASSLGGRNQPQHF
TRBJ1-2,16,TRBV7-3,NA,NA,TGTGCCAGCAGCTTAAGCGGGGGGATTGCACCGGATGGCTACACCTTC,CASSLSGGIAPDGYTF
TRBJ2-7,15,TRBV9,NA,NA,TGTGCCAGCAGCCTAAGACCGGGATTGGGAGACGAGCAGTACTTC,CASSLRPGLGDEQYF
TRBJ1-5,11,TRBV13,NA,NA,TGTGCCAGCAGCGTGAATCAGCCCCAGCATTTT,CASSVNQPQHF
TRBJ2-5,11,TRBV2,many,NA,TGTGCCAGCAGTAACCAAGAGACCCAGTACTTC,CASSNQETQYF
TRBJ2-5,16,TRBV7-9,NA,TRBD1,TGTGCCAGCAGCTCAAATTGGGACAGGGGGGGGGAGACCCAGTACTTC,CASSSNWDRGGETQYF
TRBJ2-5,14,TRBV7-9,few,TRBD2,TGTGCCAGCAGCACATCTAGCGGGAGGGAGACCCAGTACTTC,CASSTSSGRETQYF
TRBJ1-6,18,TRBV7-9,NA,NA,TGTGCCAGCAGGGCAATGGGGGTCAGGGGATTTGTTAATTCACCCCTCCACTTT,CASRAMGVRGFVNSPLHF
TRBJ2-7,15,TRBV7-2,NA,TRBD1,TGTGCCAGCAGTTCACCCGGGACAGGGTTCGACGAGCAGTACTTC,CASSSPGTGFDEQYF
TRBJ1-2,15,TRBV9,few,NA,TGTGCCAGCAGCCGTACCGGGACCCCTAACTATGGCTACACCTTC,CASSRTGTPNYGYTF
TRBJ2-7,13,TRBV2,NA,NA,TGTGCGACCACACGGGCAGACCCCCGGGAGCAGTACTTC,CATTRADPREQYF
TRBJ1-5,13,TRBV6-1,few,NA,TGTGCCAGCAGTGAGAGAGACAATCAGCCCCAGCATTTT,CASSERDNQPQHF
TRBJ2-3,15,TRBV29-1,NA,TRBD2,TGCAGCGTTGGAAGGTGGGAGGGGAGCACAGATACGCAGTATTTT,CSVGRWEGSTDTQYF
TRBJ2-5,16,TRBV7-9,NA,NA,TGTGCCAGCAGCTTAGTCGTCAGGGCGGCCCCAGAGACCCAGTACTTC,CASSLVVRAAPETQYF
TRBJ1-2,15,TRBV24-1,many,NA,TGTGCCACCAGTGATGGGGCTACCGGGGGTTATGGCTACACCTTC,CATSDGATGGYGYTF
TRBJ1-1,15,TRBV11-3,many,NA,TGTGCCAGCAGACTCGAGACCGCCGGAGGTACTGAAGCTTTCTTT,CASRLETAGGTEAFF
TRBJ2-7,18,TRBV2,NA,TRBD1,TGTGCCAGCAGTGAAGAGGACAGGGCTTCGCTACCCTCCTACGAGCAGTACTTC,CASSEEDRASLPSYEQYF
TRBJ2-7,13,TRBV28,few,TRBD2,TGTGCCAGCAGTTTACCAGCGGGGGACGAGCAGTACTTC,CASSLPAGDEQYF
TRBJ1-2,14,TRBV6-5,NA,NA,TGTGCCAGCAGTTACGGGGTTATCGCCTATGGCTACACCTTC,CASSYGVIAYGYTF
TRBJ2-7,14,TRBV28,NA,NA,TGTGCCAGCAGTTTTGGTAAGGGCGCCTACGAGCAGTACTTC,CASSFGKGAYEQYF
TRBJ2-2,17,TRBV15,NA,TRBD2,TGTGCCACCAGCAGCCTTGGGACTAGCGGGAGGCTGCGGGAGCTGTTTTTT,CATSSLGTSGRLRELFF
TRBJ1-1,15,TRBV19,NA,NA,TGTGCCAGTAGTAAGGGGGGGACGGTGGGCACTGAAGCTTTCTTT,CASSKGGTVGTEAFF
TRBJ2-2,14,TRBV2,NA,NA,TGTGCCAGCAGTCCCCAACAGAACACCGGGGAGCTGTTTTTT,CASSPQQNTGELFF
TRBJ2-6,17,TRBV5-6,NA,TRBD1,TGTGCCAGCAGCTTGCGGACAGGGAACTCTGGGGCCAACGTCCTGACTTTC,CASSLRTGNSGANVLTF
TRBJ1-3,14,TRBV9,NA,NA,TGTGCCAGCAGCCCGTCCCTGTTTGGAAACACCATATATTTT,CASSPSLFGNTIYF
TRBJ1-5,14,TRBV7-2,few,NA,TGTGCCAGCAGCTTAGATAGGCCTAATCAGCCCCAGCATTTT,CASSLDRPNQPQHF